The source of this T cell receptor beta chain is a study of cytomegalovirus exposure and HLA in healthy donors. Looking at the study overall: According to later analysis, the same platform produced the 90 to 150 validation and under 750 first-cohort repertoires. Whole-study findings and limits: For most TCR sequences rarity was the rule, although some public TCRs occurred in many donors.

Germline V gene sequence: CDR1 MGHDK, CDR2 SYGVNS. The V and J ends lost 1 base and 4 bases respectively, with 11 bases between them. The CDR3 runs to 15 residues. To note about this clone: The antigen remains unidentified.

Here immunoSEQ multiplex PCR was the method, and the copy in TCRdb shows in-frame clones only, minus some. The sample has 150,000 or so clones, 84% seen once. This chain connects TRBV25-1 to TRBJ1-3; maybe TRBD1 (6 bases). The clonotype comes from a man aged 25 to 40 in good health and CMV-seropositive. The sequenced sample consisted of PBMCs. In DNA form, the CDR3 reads TGTGCCAGCAGTGAATTCGGGGGGCTAGGAAACACCATATATTTT. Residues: CASSEFGGLGNTIYF.